A single sample gave rise to the 13 T cell receptor beta chains below, sequenced in a study of early T cells in non-severe SARS-CoV-2 infection. TCRdb used MiXCR to reprocess the 5' RACE reads, holding one entry per CDR3 protein. This sample has around 84,000 distinct CDR3 sequences, with 13% to 15% found just once. The sequenced sample consisted of whole blood. These receptors came from an adult who was a healthcare worker with PCR-confirmed SARS-CoV-2 infection or an uninfected control (not recorded which).

There are a few counts of this clonotype. The chain couples TRBV5-1 to TRBJ1-2, with D hard to call. Germline lookup yields CDR1 SGHRS and CDR2 YFSETQ. Trimming cost V 2 bases and J 2 bases, with 25 bases left between them. The CDR3 has 19 amino acids. This chain's CDR3 is CASSFNTAGRTTRNYGYTF. The CDR3 nucleotides read TGCGCCAGCAGCTTTAACACGGCGGGCAGGACCACCAGGAACTATGGCTACACCTTC.

The rearrangement uses TRBV28 and TRBJ1-5; 7 positions agree with TRBD1. Trimming cost V 6 bases and J 6 bases; bases outside gene matches: 8. CDR1 and CDR2 from the germline V gene are MDHEN and SYDVKM. The CDR3 covers 14 residues. The CDR3 is CASRPGQAVQPQHF. CDR3 DNA sequence: TGTGCCAGCAGACCAGGACAGGCTGTTCAGCCCCAGCATTTT.

This clonotype was recorded a few times. This chain connects TRBV29-1 to TRBJ2-4; 7 nucleotides agree with TRBD1. Germline V gene lookup returns CDR1 SQVTM and CDR2 ANQGSEA. V gave up 7 bases and J gave up 13 bases; unmatched junction bases: 13. The CDR3 sequence is 12 residues long. This CDR3 is CSAALQQGYQYF. CDR3 sequence (DNA): TGCAGCGCCGCCCTTCAACAGGGGTACCAGTACTTC.

CDR3 DNA sequence: TGTGCCAGCACCCCCTGGGGCGGGGAGCAAGAGACCCAGTACTTC. It specifies CASTPWGGEQETQYF. The genes are TRBV7-6 and TRBJ2-5; maybe TRBD2 (6 bases). The CDR3 is 15 amino acids. V was pared by 7 bases and J by 2 bases, with 17 bases between. In germline, CDR1 is SGHVS, CDR2 FNYEAQ.

This clonotype was detected only a few times. This chain connects TRBV29-1 to TRBJ2-5; TRBD1 is a possible D gene (5 bases). Trimming took off 7 bases at V and 1 base at J, with 10 bases between the two ends. This CDR3 is built from 12 residues. CDR1 is SQVTM, CDR2 ANQGSEA, per germline. CDR3 nucleotide sequence: TGCAGCGCCACGACAGTCCAAGAGACCCAGTACTTC. Its protein is CSATTVQETQYF.

This clonotype has a count of ten or more. The rearrangement joins TRBV2 to TRBJ1-5; 9 nucleotides match TRBD1. The CDR3 consists of 13 residues. Germline V lookup: CDR1 SNHLY, CDR2 FYNNEI. With 9 bases clipped from V and 5 bases from J, the junction kept 5 bases outside the gene matches. CDR3 coding DNA: TGTGCCAGTTCGGACAGGGGCCATCAGCCCCAGCATTTT. The encoded protein is CASSDRGHQPQHF.

This clonotype was counted only a few times. This chain connects TRBV7-3 to TRBJ2-2, with 13 bases aligning to TRBD2. This CDR3 contains 18 residues. The germline V gene encodes CDR1 SGHTA and CDR2 FQGTGA. V was pared by 1 base and J by 7 bases, with 9 bases of the junction left unmatched. The CDR3, as DNA: TGTGCCAGCAGCTTAAAAACCGGCAGACTAGCGGGAGGCGGGGAGCTGTTTTTT. Amino acid sequence: CASSLKTGRLAGGGELFF.

This clonotype turned up a few times. The chain has TRBV9 and TRBJ2-7, with D unclear. CDR1 SGDLS and CDR2 YYNGEE come from the germline V gene. The CDR3 spans 15 residues. Trimming removed 2 bases from V and 4 bases from J, with 16 bases in between. The CDR3: CASSVESHPKYEQYF. CDR3 nucleotide sequence: TGTGCCAGCAGCGTTGAGTCCCACCCGAAGTACGAGCAGTACTTC.

The rearrangement uses TRBV21-1 and TRBJ2-5; the table's D call, TRBD2, was not checked against the DNA. TRBV21-1 is annotated as a pseudogene. The CDR3 spans 17 residues. The CDR3 DNA reads TGTGCCAGCAGCAAAGTTATAGAAAGCGGACCTCAAGAGACCCAGTACTTC. Its translation is CASSKVIESGPQETQYF.

The chain employs TRBV19 and TRBJ2-2; possible D gene TRBD2, 6 bases. Germline lookup yields CDR1 LNHDA and CDR2 SQIVND (reference sequence). V was pared by 9 bases and J by 4 bases, with 15 bases between. The CDR3 loop spans 14 amino acids. CDR3 sequence (DNA): TGTGCCAGCCAGACTAGTCGACGCACCGGGGAGCTGTTTTTT. This sequence encodes CASQTSRRTGELFF.

The V call is TRBV11-2, the J call TRBJ2-3; no reliable D call. CDR1 and CDR2 (germline): SGHAT, FQNNGV. Between the trimmed V and J ends, which lost 5 bases and 3 bases, there was a span of 9 bases. CDR3 size: 13 residues. This chain's CDR3 is CASSPLSTDTQYF. For the CDR3, the DNA is TGTGCCAGCAGCCCCCTTAGTACAGATACGCAGTATTTT.

The rearrangement links TRBV7-9 to TRBJ1-5; 9 positions agree with TRBD1. This CDR3 has 15 residues. V gave up 4 bases and J gave up 5 bases; unmatched junction bases: 6. Per the germline V gene, CDR1 is SEHNR and CDR2 is FQNEAQ (reference sequence). CDR3 residues: CASSSRQGDDQPQHF. CDR3 DNA: TGTGCCAGCAGCTCCCGACAGGGGGACGATCAGCCCCAGCATTTT.

In this sample, this clonotype turned up a few times. This chain uses TRBV14 with TRBJ1-3, with unresolved D. The CDR3 is 12 amino acids. Germline V CDR1 and CDR2: SGHDN, FVKESK. The V end was cut by 3 bases, the J end by 6 bases, with 6 bases between. CDR3 sequence reads: CASSQVANTIYF. In nucleotides, the CDR3 is TGTGCCAGCAGCCAGGTGGCAAACACCATATATTTT.